The 21 T cell receptor beta chains given below trace back to one sample, sequenced in a study of T-cell memory formation after mild COVID-19 (TCRdb year 2021). The library was built by means of 5' RACE. These reads were obtained on an Illumina NovaSeq 6000. TCRdb passed the public sequencing reads through fastp at Q25 and MiXCR, retaining productive beta sequences. Entries are consolidated by CDR3 protein sequence, retaining the most common genes and DNA. The sample table lists hundreds of thousands of distinct CDR3 sequences, roughly 18% of them with a count of one. Together, the top ten hold about 12% of the sample. The sample taken for sequencing was PBMCs or a T cell subset sorted from them (not recorded which). These receptors originate from an adult woman who had mild COVID-19 (a few samples of this study predate the infection). The sample titles of this study are shuffled in the database, so cell type and time point are left out; the donor was told from shared clones.

This clonotype appeared many times. The V gene is TRBV3-1, the J gene TRBJ2-2; 9 nucleotides match TRBD1. V shed 4 bases, J shed 4 bases, and the junction held 10 bases outside the gene matches. The CDR3 sequence is 17 residues long. Per germline, CDR1 LGHDT and CDR2 YNNKEL (reference sequence). This chain's CDR3 is CASSLYRDRAATGELFF. As DNA, the CDR3 is TGTGCCAGCAGCCTTTACCGGGACAGGGCGGCCACCGGGGAGCTGTTTTTT.

This clonotype was seen ten or more times. The rearrangement uses TRBV24-1 and TRBJ2-3; no reliable D call. Germline loops: CDR1 KGHDR, CDR2 SFDVKD. V lost 3 bases and J lost 3, with 12 bases in between. The CDR3 is 15 residues long. For the CDR3, the DNA is TGTGCCACCAGTGATAAGAAGGGATGGACAGATACGCAGTATTTT. Residues: CATSDKKGWTDTQYF.

Many counts were recorded for this clonotype. One end of the junction varies from germline; a read error may be responsible. The rearrangement joins TRBV4-2 to TRBJ1-1; D gene ambiguous. Germline values: CDR1 LGHNA, CDR2 YNFKEQ. The length of the CDR3 is 14 residues. The CDR3 region is CASSKERARTEAFF. The CDR3 DNA follows: TGTGCCAGCAGCAAAGAAAGGGCGCGGACTGAAGCTTTCTTT.

The chain combines TRBV18 with TRBJ2-3; TRBD1 aligns across 10 bases. This CDR3 spans 15 amino acids. Germline CDR1 and CDR2: KGHSH and LQKENI. With 3 bases clipped from V and 3 bases from J, the junction kept 3 bases outside the gene matches. The CDR3 here is CASSPGDRGTDTQYF. As DNA, the CDR3 is TGTGCCAGCTCACCTGGGGACAGGGGAACAGATACGCAGTATTTT. Looking up the rest from reference TRBV18 and TRBJ2-3 gives the full variable domain: NAGVMQNPRHLVRRRGQEARLRCSPMKGHSHVYWYRQLPEEGLKFMVYLQKENIIDESGMPKERFSAEFPKEGPSILRIQQVVRGDSAAYFCASSPGDRGTDTQYFGPGTRLTVL.

This clonotype was counted between two and nine times. The chain carries TRBV19 and TRBJ2-5; D may be TRBD1 (6 bases). The CDR3 length is 11 residues. The germline V gene has CDR1 LNHDA and CDR2 SQIVND (reference sequence). V shed 8 bases and J shed 5 bases, with 9 bases lying between them. The CDR3 spells CASRTGETQYF. Here the CDR3 DNA reads TGTGCCAGTCGAACAGGGGAGACCCAGTACTTC.

This clonotype was seen a few times. This chain connects TRBV12-3 or TRBV12-4 to TRBJ1-2; D gene ambiguous. Trimming took off 5 bases at V and 5 bases at J, with 12 bases between the two ends. The CDR3 is 13 amino acids. The CDR3 coding sequence is TGTGCCAGCAGTATCCATAAGGCTTATGGCTACACCTTC. Translated, it gives CASSIHKAYGYTF.

The chain couples TRBV4-1 to TRBJ2-5, with a tentative D call TRBD2 (6 bases). The CDR3 is made up of 17 amino acids. V was cut by 1 base and J by 5 bases, with 20 bases left in between. Germline CDR1 reads MGHRA; CDR2 reads YSYEKL. In nucleotides, the CDR3 is TGCGCCAGCAGCCAAGGCGGGGTATACAGCCGGAGGGAGACCCAGTACTTC. Translation: CASSQGGVYSRRETQYF.

The CDR3 region has the DNA TGTGCCAGCAGCTTAATAGCGGGAGGGCCCCGAGAGCAGTTCTTC. This sequence encodes CASSLIAGGPREQFF. The genes are TRBV7-9 and TRBJ2-1; 11 bases align to TRBD2. V was clipped by 2 bases and J by 10 bases; unmatched bases: 7. The CDR3 contains 15 residues. CDR1 and CDR2 (germline): SEHNR, FQNEAQ (reference sequence).

The chain couples TRBV7-2 to TRBJ2-2; D unresolved. The germline V gene has CDR1 SGHTA and CDR2 FQGNSA. The CDR3 runs 13 residues. The germline V and J ends were trimmed by 6 bases and 6 bases, with 11 bases remaining between them. Here the CDR3 DNA reads TGTGCCAGCAGTAGTCTTCCCGCCGGGGAGCTGTTTTTT. Its protein is CASSSLPAGELFF.

In the case of this clonotype: A junction end diverges from the germline sequence, so it may reflect a read error. The chain joins TRBV12-3 or TRBV12-4 to TRBJ1-1; D unresolved. This CDR3 has 8 residues. The CDR3: CASRPGVF. In DNA, the CDR3 is TGTGCCAGCAGACCGGGAGTTTTT.

This clonotype showed up many times. The V call is TRBV6-5, the J call TRBJ2-7; tentatively, D is TRBD1 (6 bases). CDR1 MNHEY and CDR2 SVGAGI come from the germline V gene. V was cut by 0 bases and J by 0 bases, with 9 bases left in between. This CDR3 is 15 amino acids long. CDR3 residues: CASSYSADSSYEQYF. CDR3 in DNA: TGTGCCAGCAGTTACTCGGCGGACAGCTCCTACGAGCAGTACTTC.

CDR3 nucleotide sequence: TGTGCCAGCAGCCCAGCGGGAGTCGAGGGAGATACGCAGTATTTT. Translating gives CASSPAGVEGDTQYF. The chain links TRBV11-2 to TRBJ2-3; 8 positions match TRBD2. CDR3 length equals 15 residues. V shed 5 bases, J shed 5 bases, and the junction held 9 bases outside the gene matches. In germline, CDR1 is SGHAT, CDR2 FQNNGV. Full variable domain (missing parts from reference TRBV11-2 and TRBJ2-3): EAGVAQSPRYKIIEKRQSVAFWCNPISGHATLYWYQQILGQGPKLLIQFQNNGVVDDSQLPKDRFSAERLKGVDSTLKIQPAKLEDSAVYLCASSPAGVEGDTQYFGPGTRLTVL.

In this sample, this clonotype turned up a few times. A junction end diverges from the germline sequence, so it may reflect a read error. The rearrangement links TRBV7-7 to TRBJ2-2; D might be TRBD1 (6 bases). The CDR3 totals 17 residues. Germline V CDR1 and CDR2: SSHAT, FNYEAQ (reference sequence). CDR3: CASSLSIEQGLAGELFF. The CDR3 region has the DNA TGTGCTAGCAGCTTGAGTATTGAACAGGGTTTAGCCGGGGAGCTGTTTTTT.

This chain links TRBV12-3 or TRBV12-4 with TRBJ2-3, with 8 bases matching TRBD2. The CDR3 consists of 15 residues. The V and J ends lost 6 bases and 3 bases, in that order; junction bases with no gene match: 8. CDR3 in DNA: TGTGCCAGCAGGCCCCGGGGGGGCCAGACAGATACGCAGTATTTT. This encodes CASRPRGGQTDTQYF.

This chain links TRBV12-3 or TRBV12-4 with TRBJ2-1, with D perhaps TRBD2 (6 bases). The CDR3 sequence is 15 residues long. The germline V and J ends were trimmed by 6 bases and 5 bases, with 17 bases remaining between them. CDR3 DNA: TGTGCCAGCAGGCCGGAGGGCGGGAATCACAATGAGCAGTTCTTC. It translates to CASRPEGGNHNEQFF.

This clonotype has just a few counts. The rearrangement links TRBV7-9 to TRBJ1-3, with D unresolved. The CDR3 consists of 15 residues. CDR1 is SEHNR, CDR2 FQNEAQ, per germline (reference sequence). The germline V and J ends were trimmed by 5 bases and 0 bases, with 11 bases remaining between them. CDR3 in DNA: TGTGCCAGCAGCCCACGGACCTACTCTGGAAACACCATATATTTT. It specifies CASSPRTYSGNTIYF.

This clonotype was observed a few times. The chain has TRBV12-3 or TRBV12-4 and TRBJ2-5, with TRBD2 matching 7 bases. The CDR3 is made up of 15 amino acids. Trimming removed 2 bases from V and 4 bases from J; junction bases left unmatched: 7. The CDR3 DNA reads TGTGCCAGCAGTTTATACCAGGGAGGGGTAGAGACCCAGTACTTC. This encodes CASSLYQGGVETQYF.

This clonotype was seen many times. J is TRBJ2-7 and V is TRBV7-2; D is undetermined. V dropped 0 bases and J dropped 7 bases, with 4 bases sitting between them. Germline CDR1 reads SGHTA; CDR2 reads FQGNSA. The CDR3 contains 11 residues. DNA for the CDR3: TGTGCCAGCAGCTTAGCGAGGGAGCAGTACTTC. Translated, it gives CASSLAREQYF.

There are a few counts of this clonotype. The V and J genes are TRBV11-2 and TRBJ2-1; TRBD1 is a possible D gene (6 bases). The CDR3 consists of 15 residues. V was cut by 5 bases and J by 4 bases, with 15 bases left in between. Germline loops: CDR1 SGHAT, CDR2 FQNNGV. This CDR3 is CASSRAPRGYNEQFF. CDR3 bases: TGTGCCAGCAGCCGGGCCCCCAGGGGATACAATGAGCAGTTCTTC. Supplemented by reference TRBV11-2 and TRBJ2-1, the full variable domain reads EAGVAQSPRYKIIEKRQSVAFWCNPISGHATLYWYQQILGQGPKLLIQFQNNGVVDDSQLPKDRFSAERLKGVDSTLKIQPAKLEDSAVYLCASSRAPRGYNEQFFGPGTRLTVL.

The rearrangement uses TRBV5-1 and TRBJ2-1; 9 nucleotides agree with TRBD2. After removal of 5 bases from V and 4 bases from J, the junction contained 4 bases not matched to a gene. The CDR3 has 14 residues. The germline CDR1 and CDR2 sequences are SGHRS and YFSETQ. CDR3 in DNA: TGCGCCAGCAGGTCTAGCGGGACGTACAATGAGCAGTTCTTC. Its protein product is CASRSSGTYNEQFF. Based on the CDR3 plus reference TRBV5-1 and TRBJ2-1, the full variable domain is KAGVTQTPRYLIKTRGQQVTLSCSPISGHRSVSWYQQTPGQGLQFLFEYFSETQRNKGNFPGRFSGRQFSNSRSEMNVSTLELGDSALYLCASRSSGTYNEQFFGPGTRLTVL.

The rearrangement links TRBV19 to TRBJ2-3, with 8 positions matching TRBD2. CDR3 length equals 16 residues. Germline CDR1 and CDR2: LNHDA and SQIVND (reference sequence). The V segment lost 7 bases and the J segment 4 bases; nucleotides outside the gene matches: 13. CDR3 loop: CASTSHPGGLADTQYF. For the CDR3, the DNA is TGTGCCAGTACCTCCCATCCGGGAGGGCTCGCAGATACGCAGTATTTT.